This T cell receptor (beta chain) was identified during a study of response to subunit inactivated influenza vaccine. The study's findings and limits: The authors offered the suggestion that each seasonal influenza vaccination recruits few new T cells.

Germline CDR1 SQVTM, CDR2 ANQGSEA. This CDR3 region has 13 residues. Trimming left V 5 bases short and J 0 bases short, with 8 bases between. Comment on this clonotype: The antigen is unknown.

TCRdb called the RT-PCR reads again in MiXCR, with one record for every CDR3 protein. The profile shows 650,000 to 700,000 distinct CDR3 sequences, 15% to 18% of them singletons. This sequence originates from a man aged 45-65 years who received an inactivated influenza vaccine. The chain employs TRBV29-1 and TRBJ2-1; D call uncertain. Here the sequenced sample was PBMCs from blood, taken about 12 days after vaccination. The CDR3 DNA reads TGCAGCGTTATCCTGAGCTCCTACAATGAGCAGTTCTTC. Residues: CSVILSSYNEQFF.